These T cell receptor beta chains were read from a single sample in a study of T cells after yellow fever vaccination. TCRdb redid the calling of the 5' RACE reads with MiXCR, one entry per CDR3 protein. The repertoire holds 300,000 to 400,000 distinct CDR3 sequences, with 4% as singletons. This material consisted of PBMCs, taken 5 days after the yellow fever booster vaccination. The receptors were sampled from a man in his late teens or twenties who received the YFV17D yellow fever vaccine. The CDR3 runs from the conserved cysteine through the conserved F or W. D genes are given only for firm matches. Clone size is given for some rows only: seen once, a few or many times, or a class if the clone is expanded.

CDR3aa: CASSQSQFMDEQFF
CDR3nt: TGTGCCAGCAGCCAATCCCAATTCATGGATGAGCAGTTCTTC
v_gene: TRBV6-2/TRBV6-3
d_gene: -
abundance: few
j_gene: TRBJ2-1

CDR3aa: CASSFYRSLQGYTF
CDR3nt: TGTGCCAGCAGCTTTTATCGTTCCCTGCAGGGCTACACCTTC
v_gene: TRBV7-2
d_gene: -
abundance: few
j_gene: TRBJ1-2

CDR3aa: CASSLGAGDGYTF
CDR3nt: TGTGCCAGCAGCTTAGGGGCAGGAGATGGCTACACCTTC
v_gene: TRBV7-2
d_gene: -
abundance: -
j_gene: TRBJ1-2

CDR3aa: CASMAGGPGGTQYF
CDR3nt: TGTGCCAGCATGGCGGGGGGTCCCGGTGGGACCCAGTACTTC
v_gene: TRBV5-4
d_gene: TRBD2
abundance: few
j_gene: TRBJ2-5

CDR3aa: CSVVLAGGRETQYF
CDR3nt: TGCAGCGTTGTTCTAGCGGGGGGCCGGGAGACCCAGTACTTC
v_gene: TRBV29-1
d_gene: TRBD2
abundance: many
j_gene: TRBJ2-5

CDR3aa: CASSLGGGGLYNEQFF
CDR3nt: TGTGCCAGCAGCCTCGGAGGGGGTGGGCTATACAATGAGCAGTTCTTC
v_gene: TRBV7-2
d_gene: -
abundance: -
j_gene: TRBJ2-1

CDR3aa: CSVRPLMNTEAFF
CDR3nt: TGCAGCGTCCGACCGCTAATGAACACTGAAGCTTTCTTT
v_gene: TRBV29-1
d_gene: -
abundance: -
j_gene: TRBJ1-1

CDR3aa: CASSTGSGPGWTGELFF
CDR3nt: TGTGCCAGCTCCACCGGCAGCGGTCCCGGTTGGACCGGGGAGCTGTTTTTT
v_gene: TRBV6-5
d_gene: -
abundance: many
j_gene: TRBJ2-2

CDR3aa: CSARETGVFRYGYTF
CDR3nt: TGCAGTGCTAGAGAGACAGGGGTTTTTCGCTATGGCTACACCTTC
v_gene: TRBV20-1
d_gene: TRBD1
abundance: -
j_gene: TRBJ1-2

CDR3aa: CAISDFGGGRNTIYF
CDR3nt: TGTGCCATCAGTGATTTTGGAGGGGGCAGGAACACCATATATTTT
v_gene: TRBV10-3
d_gene: TRBD1
abundance: few
j_gene: TRBJ1-3

CDR3aa: CAIRRTSGGAYNEQFF
CDR3nt: TGTGCCATCAGACGGACTAGCGGGGGTGCCTACAATGAGCAGTTCTTC
v_gene: TRBV10-3
d_gene: TRBD2
abundance: -
j_gene: TRBJ2-1

CDR3aa: CSGSSGGTDTQYF
CDR3nt: TGCAGTGGCTCTAGCGGGGGCACAGATACGCAGTATTTT
v_gene: TRBV20-1
d_gene: TRBD2
abundance: many
j_gene: TRBJ2-3

CDR3aa: CASPPVGTTDTDTQYF
CDR3nt: TGTGCCAGCCCTCCGGTGGGGACTACTGACACAGATACGCAGTATTTT
v_gene: TRBV28
d_gene: TRBD2
abundance: many
j_gene: TRBJ2-3